These T cell receptor beta chains were read from a single sample in a study of T cell clonotyping in hematopoietic cell transplantation. Assay used: immunoSEQ multiplex PCR; TCRdb lists only in-frame clones, some missing. The repertoire consists of 29,000 or so clones, with about 94% occurring once and the leading ten covering approximately 11%. This material consisted of PBMCs, taken 100 days after allogeneic stem cell transplant. These receptors all stem from a female patient between 50 and 60 years old who had an allogeneic stem cell transplant from a related donor, so the T cells may come from the graft donor. Some clones in this sample may be carry-over from other donors' samples. CDR3s leave out the opening cysteine and the closing phenylalanine or tryptophan. Fields, in order: D gene, V gene, J gene, CDR3 protein. The D gene is left open where the match is weak.

.	TRBV19	TRBJ2-7	ASSIRQDQQDEQY
TRBD2	TRBV2	TRBJ2-1	AARVPSGSNEQF
.	TRBV30	TRBJ1-1	AWSMVDSLPTEAF
TRBD2	TRBV27	TRBJ2-2	ASSLFSILRGGNTGELF
.	TRBV7-9	TRBJ1-1	ASSLTAGATSEAF
.	TRBV2	TRBJ1-5	ASKAQGANNQPQH
TRBD1	TRBV18	TRBJ1-1	ASSPPYDRAEAF
.	TRBV6-1	TRBJ2-1	ASISMGAGDEQF
.	TRBV2	TRBJ1-2	ASSELAGPYGYT
.	TRBV5-4	TRBJ1-2	ASSYGGARYGYT
TRBD1	TRBV29-1	TRBJ1-2	SVEPHGQGGYGYT
.	TRBV7-9	TRBJ2-7	ASSVYASGYEQY